This T cell receptor (beta chain) was recovered during a study of low-dose radiotherapy and immunotherapy resistance in tumors. For the study at large: Intravenous ipilimumab 1 mg/kg every six weeks was given with nivolumab 240 mg every two weeks. Alpha and beta chains were covered, as first-strand cDNA relied on TRAV- and TRBV-specific primers.

TCR amplification involved about 20 PCR cycles with a constant-region primer and V-primer adapter. TCRdb passed the reads through MiXCR, listing each CDR3 protein once. The table has tens of thousands of distinct CDR3 sequences, 10% to 15% seen once. This clonotype occurred many times. Per germline, CDR1 DFQATT and CDR2 SNEGSKA (reference sequence). The CDR3 runs 13 residues. Sample time point: before trial treatment. Donors received nivolumab, ipilimumab, aspirin, low-dose cyclophosphamide and low-dose radiotherapy. The patients who were eligible all carried advanced solid tumors that lacked tumor-infiltrating lymphocytes, meaning the tumors were TIL-negative.

The sequence was obtained from a female donor with ovarian cancer. The V call is TRBV20-1, the J call TRBJ2-5, with TRBD2 identical over 8 bases. The material was PBMCs, obtained before treatment. Written as DNA, the CDR3 is TGCAGCTCGAGCGGGGGTTACCAAGAGACCCAGTACTTC. It codes for CSSSGGYQETQYF.